This T cell receptor beta chain is drawn from a study of shared clonotypes between healthy human individuals. Whole-study results and caveats: An expected dependence of interdonor clonotype sharing on sequencing depth was noted.

With regard to this clone: Its specificity is unknown.

The authors loaded roughly 180 ng DNA, about 30,000 T cell genomes, into sorted-subset replicate PCRs. The data were produced by immunoSEQ multiplex PCR, yet TCRdb's version contains in-frame clones alone and is incomplete. The sample has roughly 2,500,000 clones; roughly 93% are singletons. V was trimmed by 3 bases and J by 3 bases, leaving 18 bases between them. This CDR3 is built from 16 residues. Per germline, CDR1 MNHNS and CDR2 SASEGT. Only Caucasian adults living in Nashville, Tennessee made up the donor group. This receptor was obtained from a man aged 18 to 29 in good health. Some clones in this sample may be carry-over from other donors' samples. The sample consisted of naive CD4+ T cells from PBMCs. As for subset: CD45RA+ positively selected. The chain has TRBV6-1 and TRBJ2-7, with D possibly matching TRBD1 (6 bases). The CDR3 spells CASSEDGTPGRYEQYF. The DNA for the CDR3 is TGTGCCAGCAGTGAGGACGGGACACCCGGACGCTACGAGCAGTACTTC.